This T cell receptor beta chain was observed in a study of T cell responses to AZD1222 COVID-19 vaccine. CDR3 length: 15 amino acids. In germline, CDR1 is LNHDA, CDR2 SQIVND (reference sequence). The germline V and J ends were trimmed by 3 bases and 0 bases, with 9 bases remaining between them. General observations from the study: Donor demographics were predominantly white British with a female majority; clonal diversity may be underestimated. Two AZD1222 administrations were followed by greater Spike-specific TCR breadth and depth. Across the whole spike, CD4 TCRs peaked at regions 160-218 and 743-854.

As for this clone: Its specificity is unknown. Other DNA sequences in this specimen translate into the identical CDR3.

Some clones are missing from TCRdb's copy, which holds only in-frame ones; the method was immunoSEQ multiplex PCR. This sample has about 150,000 clones, with roughly 90% found just once. The starting material was peripheral blood, obtained on day 0 of MenACWY control vaccination. The receptor's source is an adult in good health. The gene calls are TRBV19 and TRBJ1-5; D uncertain. The CDR3 nucleotides are TGTGCCAGTAGTATGGGTAGAAATAGCAATCAGCCCCAGCATTTT. Amino acids: CASSMGRNSNQPQHF.